What follows are 25 T cell receptor beta chains derived from one specimen sequenced in a study of T cells after yellow fever vaccination. MiXCR, run by TCRdb on the 5' RACE reads, gives a single entry per CDR3 protein. Altogether roughly 500,000 distinct CDR3 sequences are present, 15% to 20% being singletons, with the ten largest covering about 13%. The starting material was PBMCs, obtained 15 days after the yellow fever booster vaccination. The receptors here all came from a man younger than 45 who received the YFV17D yellow fever vaccine.

This clonotype was seen a few times. The rearrangement joins TRBV12-3 or TRBV12-4 to TRBJ2-7; TRBD1 matches 7 bases. V shed 2 bases and J 3 bases; nucleotides not matched to a gene: 13. The CDR3 totals 17 residues. The DNA of the CDR3 is TGTGCCAGCAGTTTAAGGGAGTGGTCAGGGGACAGCTACGAGCAGTACTTC. Residues: CASSLREWSGDSYEQYF.

V usage is TRBV10-3 and J usage is TRBJ1-2; D unclear. In germline, CDR1 is ENHRY, CDR2 SYGVKD. CDR3 size: 12 residues. Trimming took 6 bases from V and 6 from J, leaving 11 bases between them. CDR3 loop: CAISADVHGYTF. The CDR3 DNA reads as TGTGCCATCAGCGCGGACGTCCATGGCTACACCTTC.

This clonotype has more than one count but fewer than ten. V is TRBV5-1 and J is TRBJ2-1; the D is unclear. Looked up from germline, CDR1 is SGHRS and CDR2 is YFSETQ. The CDR3 consists of 15 residues. Deletions cut 4 bases from V and 3 bases from J, with 14 bases between. The CDR3 DNA is TGCGCCAGCAGCCCCCCAGTCGCTAACTACAATGAGCAGTTCTTC. This encodes CASSPPVANYNEQFF.

The chain employs TRBV20-1 and TRBJ2-1; perhaps TRBD2 as D (6 bases). The V gene's germline CDR1 is DFQATT and CDR2 SNEGSKA (reference sequence). The CDR3 is 12 amino acids. V was clipped by 3 bases and J by 9 bases, with 12 bases between them. The CDR3 bases are TGCAGTGCTAGCCTTACTAGCACTGAGCAGTTCTTC. Translating gives CSASLTSTEQFF.

The chain joins TRBV5-1 to TRBJ1-2; D unresolved. The CDR3 runs to 14 residues. V lost 7 bases and J lost 2, with 15 bases in between. CDR1 and CDR2 from the germline V gene are SGHRS and YFSETQ. The CDR3 region is CASRKVTHNYGYTF. For the CDR3, the DNA is TGCGCCAGCCGAAAAGTTACTCACAACTATGGCTACACCTTC.

A few counts support this clonotype. This chain connects TRBV10-2 to TRBJ2-1, with TRBD2 matching 8 bases. Germline CDR1 and CDR2: WSHSY and SAAADI. The CDR3 runs to 12 residues. After removal of 2 bases from V and 9 bases from J, the junction contained 0 bases not matched to a gene. The CDR3 spells CASSESGGEQFF. In nucleotides, the CDR3 is TGCGCCAGCAGTGAGAGCGGGGGTGAGCAGTTCTTC.

This chain links TRBV20-1 with TRBJ2-7; no clear D gene. This CDR3 contains 15 residues. Trimming removed 5 bases from V and 4 bases from J, with 21 bases in between. Per germline, CDR1 DFQATT and CDR2 SNEGSKA (reference sequence). The CDR3 bases are TGCAGTGCTGGACCTTGGAAAGGGATAGCTTACGAGCAGTACTTC. This encodes CSAGPWKGIAYEQYF.

V usage is TRBV12-3 or TRBV12-4 and J usage is TRBJ2-5; D is uncertain. Trimming took off 0 bases at V and 4 bases at J, with 12 bases between the two ends. CDR3 length equals 15 residues. The CDR3 sequence: CASSLAGQSGETQYF. CDR3 DNA sequence: TGTGCCAGCAGTTTAGCCGGGCAGTCCGGAGAGACCCAGTACTTC.

The chain combines TRBV6-5 with TRBJ2-5; D not certain. Trimming stripped 4 bases from V and 3 bases from J, with 9 bases between. Germline V lookup: CDR1 MNHEY, CDR2 SVGAGI. This CDR3 is built from 13 residues. The CDR3 region has the DNA TGTGCCAGCAGTTGGTCGATGGAAGAGACCCAGTACTTC. Protein product: CASSWSMEETQYF.

In its sample, this clonotype was seen a few times. This chain links TRBV29-1 with TRBJ2-5; D remains unclear. Looked up from germline, CDR1 is SQVTM and CDR2 is ANQGSEA. The CDR3 has 12 residues. Trimming shortened V by 1 base and J by 7 bases, and 10 bases separated the two germline ends. The CDR3 DNA reads TGCAGCGTTGAAGCGGAATCGGCGACCCAGTACTTC. Its translation is CSVEAESATQYF.

V usage is TRBV20-1 and J usage is TRBJ1-2, with D tentatively TRBD1 (5 bases). This CDR3 is 12 amino acids long. V was cut by 6 bases and J by 4 bases, with 12 bases left in between. Germline CDR1 reads DFQATT; CDR2 reads SNEGSKA (reference sequence). CDR3: CSAPGTAYGYTF. The CDR3 nucleotides read TGCAGTGCACCCGGGACTGCCTATGGCTACACCTTC.

This clonotype has a handful of counts. The chain combines TRBV5-5 with TRBJ1-5, with D tentatively TRBD1 (5 bases). V was cut by 0 bases and J by 0 bases, with 13 bases left in between. The CDR3 extends over 17 amino acids. Germline V gives CDR1 SGHKS, CDR2 YYEKEE (reference sequence). The CDR3 sequence: CASSLAWTRNSNQPQHF. The CDR3, as DNA: TGTGCCAGCAGCTTGGCATGGACAAGGAATAGCAATCAGCCCCAGCATTTT.

The chain uses TRBV7-9 and TRBJ1-2; D gene ambiguous. The V gene lost 2 bases and the J gene lost 2 bases, with 6 bases spanning the gap. This CDR3 region has 13 residues. Germline V lookup: CDR1 SEHNR, CDR2 FQNEAQ (reference sequence). CDR3 sequence reads: CASSLKDNYGYTF. CDR3 nucleotide sequence: TGTGCCAGCAGCTTAAAGGACAACTATGGCTACACCTTC.

This chain uses TRBV9 with TRBJ2-1; D is tentatively TRBD1 or TRBD2 (5 bases each). V was clipped by 0 bases and J by 7 bases, with 14 bases between them. The length of the CDR3 is 15 residues. Germline values: CDR1 SGDLS, CDR2 YYNGEE. The CDR3 nucleotides are TGTGCCAGCAGCGTAGTTAGTGGGGGTCGGAATGAGCAGTTCTTC. Translating gives CASSVVSGGRNEQFF.

The rearrangement joins TRBV20-1 to TRBJ2-1, with TRBD2 identical over 8 bases. Germline V CDR1 and CDR2: DFQATT, SNEGSKA (reference sequence). Germline trimming cut 7 bases from V and 6 bases from J; bases unmatched to any gene: 11. This CDR3 is built from 14 residues. This CDR3 is CSVAGGPSPNEQFF. The DNA for the CDR3 is TGCAGTGTTGCGGGAGGACCTTCTCCCAATGAGCAGTTCTTC.

This clonotype was seen at least ten times. The V call is TRBV12-3 or TRBV12-4, the J call TRBJ2-1; D perhaps matches TRBD1 (5 bases). Trimming left V 6 bases short and J 7 bases short, with 10 bases between. The CDR3 covers 12 residues. Here the CDR3 reads CASSRTSNEQFF. CDR3 DNA: TGTGCCAGCAGCCGGACATCGAATGAGCAGTTCTTC.

The gene calls are TRBV7-2 and TRBJ2-5; D may match TRBD1 or TRBD2 (7 bases each). CDR1 and CDR2 from the germline V gene are SGHTA and FQGNSA. CDR3 length: 18 residues. V was shortened by 1 base and J by 5 bases, with 23 bases between the two germline ends. The CDR3 region is CASSLGPAGPGGGETQYF. As DNA, the CDR3 is TGTGCCAGCAGCTTAGGGCCCGCGGGGCCAGGGGGGGGTGAGACCCAGTACTTC.

To note about this clonotype: No conserved phenylalanine or tryptophan ends this CDR3, so it is likely a read error. It is unclear where the CDR3 begins or ends on the DNA, so no DNA is shown, and the CDR3 is as TCRdb lists it. The rearrangement uses TRBV27 and TRBJ2-7; the table gives TRBD2 as D, unverified against the DNA. The germline CDR1 and CDR2 sequences are MNHEY and SMNVEV (reference sequence). The CDR3 spans 13 residues, counting both ends. The CDR3 loop is CASSPLPSARVLY.

This clonotype was counted many times. V gene TRBV5-1 combines with J gene TRBJ2-3, with 7 bases matching TRBD2. The CDR3 extends over 14 amino acids. With V trimmed by 0 bases and J by 5 bases, 3 bases remained unmatched. CDR1 is SGHRS, CDR2 YFSETQ, per germline. The CDR3: CASSLGGSEDTQYF. The DNA of the CDR3 is TGCGCCAGCAGCTTGGGCGGGAGCGAAGATACGCAGTATTTT.

The gene calls are TRBV2 and TRBJ2-5; D remains ambiguous. V was trimmed by 4 bases and J by 2 bases, leaving 8 bases between them. Germline CDR1 SNHLY, CDR2 FYNNEI. The CDR3 has 13 residues. The DNA for the CDR3 is TGTGCCAGCAGTGGTTCCTGGCAAGAGACCCAGTACTTC. As protein: CASSGSWQETQYF.

This clonotype was picked up a small number of times. The genes are TRBV12-3 or TRBV12-4 and TRBJ1-3; weak D call: TRBD1 (6 bases). Deletions cut 3 bases from V and 7 bases from J, with 16 bases between. CDR3 length equals 15 residues. CDR3 protein: CASSFITGTTNTIYF. The CDR3 DNA sequence: TGTGCCAGCAGTTTCATCACAGGGACAACCAACACCATATATTTT.

This clonotype is labeled as medium-sized. J is TRBJ2-3 and V is TRBV11-2; no firm D call. Germline V gives CDR1 SGHAT, CDR2 FQNNGV. This CDR3 contains 12 residues. V was trimmed by 5 bases and J by 4 bases, leaving 7 bases between them. The DNA for the CDR3 is TGTGCCAGCAGCCTTGGAGCAGATACGCAGTATTTT. This encodes CASSLGADTQYF.

CDR3 in DNA: TGCAGTGCTATAATAACTAGCGGGAGAGCCGATACGCAGTATTTT. Its translation: CSAIITSGRADTQYF. The chain recombines TRBV20-1 with TRBJ2-3, with TRBD2 identical over 11 bases. J lost 6 bases, V lost 4 bases, and 9 bases had no gene match. Looked up from germline, CDR1 is DFQATT and CDR2 is SNEGSKA (reference sequence). CDR3 length equals 15 residues.

The V call is TRBV20-1, the J call TRBJ2-1; D gene ambiguous. Trimming stripped 0 bases from V and 6 bases from J, with 6 bases between. Germline V gene sequence: CDR1 DFQATT, CDR2 SNEGSKA (reference sequence). This CDR3 is built from 12 residues. Here the CDR3 DNA reads TGCAGTGCTAGAGATTTCGTCAATGAGCAGTTCTTC. Translation gives CSARDFVNEQFF.

The CDR3 protein is CSVTPLADTQYF. CDR3 nucleotide sequence: TGCAGTGTTACCCCGTTGGCAGATACGCAGTATTTT. This chain connects TRBV20-1 to TRBJ2-3; no reliable D call. Germline values: CDR1 DFQATT, CDR2 SNEGSKA (reference sequence). The CDR3 contains 12 residues. Trimming shortened V by 7 bases and J by 4 bases, and 12 bases separated the two germline ends.